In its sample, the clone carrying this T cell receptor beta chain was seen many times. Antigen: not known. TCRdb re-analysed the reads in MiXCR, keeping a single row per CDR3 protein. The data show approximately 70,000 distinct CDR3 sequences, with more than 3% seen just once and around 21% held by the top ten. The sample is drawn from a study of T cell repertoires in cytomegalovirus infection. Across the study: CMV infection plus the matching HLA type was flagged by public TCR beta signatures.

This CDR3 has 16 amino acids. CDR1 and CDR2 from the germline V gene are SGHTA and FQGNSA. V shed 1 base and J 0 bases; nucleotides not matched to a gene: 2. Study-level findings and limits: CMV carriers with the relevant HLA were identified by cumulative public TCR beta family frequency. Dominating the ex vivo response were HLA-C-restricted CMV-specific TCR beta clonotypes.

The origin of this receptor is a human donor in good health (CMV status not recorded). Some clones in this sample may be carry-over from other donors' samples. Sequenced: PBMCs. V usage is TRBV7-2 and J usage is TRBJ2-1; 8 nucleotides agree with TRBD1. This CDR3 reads CASSLGTGSSYNEQFF. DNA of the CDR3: TGTGCCAGCAGCTTAGGGACAGGGAGCTCCTACAATGAGCAGTTCTTC.